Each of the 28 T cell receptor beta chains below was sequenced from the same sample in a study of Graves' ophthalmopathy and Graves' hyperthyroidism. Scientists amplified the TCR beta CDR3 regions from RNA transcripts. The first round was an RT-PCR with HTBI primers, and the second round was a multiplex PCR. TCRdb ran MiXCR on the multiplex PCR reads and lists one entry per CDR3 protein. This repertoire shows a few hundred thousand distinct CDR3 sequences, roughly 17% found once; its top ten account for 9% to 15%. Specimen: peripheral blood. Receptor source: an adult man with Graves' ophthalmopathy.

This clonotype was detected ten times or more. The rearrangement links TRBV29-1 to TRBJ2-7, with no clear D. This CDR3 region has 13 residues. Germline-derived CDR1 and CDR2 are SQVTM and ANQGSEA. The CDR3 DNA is TGCAGTGTTTACCGAGCAGATTCCTACGAGCAGTACTTC. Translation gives CSVYRADSYEQYF.

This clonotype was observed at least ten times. The CDR3 DNA sequence: TGTGCCAGCAGTCCCTGGGTGAACACTGAAGCTTTCTTT. Its protein product is CASSPWVNTEAFF. The chain couples TRBV13 to TRBJ1-1, with unresolved D. This CDR3 is 13 amino acids long. Deletions cut 6 bases from V and 0 bases from J, with 8 bases between. Germline assignment: CDR1 PRHDT and CDR2 FYEKMQ (reference sequence).

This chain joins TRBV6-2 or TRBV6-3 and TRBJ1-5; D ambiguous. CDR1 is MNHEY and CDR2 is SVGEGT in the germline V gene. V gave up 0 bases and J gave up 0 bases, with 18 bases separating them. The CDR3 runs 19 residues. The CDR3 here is CASSYSSGNRAYSNQPQHF. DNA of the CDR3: TGTGCCAGCAGTTACTCGTCGGGGAATAGGGCTTATAGCAATCAGCCCCAGCATTTT.

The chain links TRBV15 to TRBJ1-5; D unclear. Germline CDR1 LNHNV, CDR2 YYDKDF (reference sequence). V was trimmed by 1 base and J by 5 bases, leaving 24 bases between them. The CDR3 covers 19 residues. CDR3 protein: CATSRVAPEIGRWDQPQHF. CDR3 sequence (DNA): TGTGCCACCAGCAGAGTTGCCCCCGAAATTGGAAGGTGGGATCAGCCCCAGCATTTT.

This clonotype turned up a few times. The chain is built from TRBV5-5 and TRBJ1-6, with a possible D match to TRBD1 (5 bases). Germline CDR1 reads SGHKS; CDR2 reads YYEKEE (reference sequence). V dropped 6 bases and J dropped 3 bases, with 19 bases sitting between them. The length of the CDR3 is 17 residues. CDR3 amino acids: CASTTRTRGIYNSPLHF. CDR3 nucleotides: TGTGCCAGCACCACCCGGACACGGGGGATCTATAATTCACCCCTCCACTTT.

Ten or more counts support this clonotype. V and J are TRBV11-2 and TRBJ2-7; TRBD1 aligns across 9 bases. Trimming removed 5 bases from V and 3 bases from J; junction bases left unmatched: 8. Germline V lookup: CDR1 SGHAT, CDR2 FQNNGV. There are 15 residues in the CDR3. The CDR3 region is CASSTNRGRNYEQYF. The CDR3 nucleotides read TGTGCCAGCAGCACCAACAGGGGGCGCAACTACGAGCAGTACTTC. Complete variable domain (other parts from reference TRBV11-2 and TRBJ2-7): EAGVAQSPRYKIIEKRQSVAFWCNPISGHATLYWYQQILGQGPKLLIQFQNNGVVDDSQLPKDRFSAERLKGVDSTLKIQPAKLEDSAVYLCASSTNRGRNYEQYFGPGTRLTVT.

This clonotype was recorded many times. DNA of the CDR3: TGTGCCAGCAGCTCCGTTGGGGACGGAGGCTCTGGAAACACCATATATTTT. Translating it yields CASSSVGDGGSGNTIYF. The chain is built from TRBV5-6 and TRBJ1-3; TRBD1 might be the D (5 bases). Germline assignment: CDR1 SGHDT and CDR2 YYEEEE. This CDR3 region has 17 residues. Trimming cost V 3 bases and J 0 bases, with 16 bases left between them.

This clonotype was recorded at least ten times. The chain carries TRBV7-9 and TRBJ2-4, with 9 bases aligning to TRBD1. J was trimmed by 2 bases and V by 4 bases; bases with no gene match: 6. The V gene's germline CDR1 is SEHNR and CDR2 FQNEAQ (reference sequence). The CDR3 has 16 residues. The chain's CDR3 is CASSSPDRGSKNIQYF. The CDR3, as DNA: TGTGCCAGCAGCTCTCCGGACAGGGGATCCAAAAACATTCAGTACTTC.

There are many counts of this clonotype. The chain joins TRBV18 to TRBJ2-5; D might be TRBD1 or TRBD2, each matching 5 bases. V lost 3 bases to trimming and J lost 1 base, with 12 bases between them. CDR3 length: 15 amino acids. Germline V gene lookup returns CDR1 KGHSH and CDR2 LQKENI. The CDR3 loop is CASSPREGIQETQYF. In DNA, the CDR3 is TGTGCCAGCTCACCTAGAGAGGGGATCCAAGAGACCCAGTACTTC. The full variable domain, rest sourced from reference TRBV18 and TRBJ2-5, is NAGVMQNPRHLVRRRGQEARLRCSPMKGHSHVYWYRQLPEEGLKFMVYLQKENIIDESGMPKERFSAEFPKEGPSILRIQQVVRGDSAAYFCASSPREGIQETQYFGPGTRLLVL.

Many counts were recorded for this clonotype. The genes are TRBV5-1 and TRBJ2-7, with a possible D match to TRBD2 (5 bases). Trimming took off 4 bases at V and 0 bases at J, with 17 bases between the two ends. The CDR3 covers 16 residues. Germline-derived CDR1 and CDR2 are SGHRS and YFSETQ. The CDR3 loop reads CASSPTPGYSSYEQYF. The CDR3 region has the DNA TGCGCCAGCAGCCCCACCCCGGGATATAGCTCCTACGAGCAGTACTTC.

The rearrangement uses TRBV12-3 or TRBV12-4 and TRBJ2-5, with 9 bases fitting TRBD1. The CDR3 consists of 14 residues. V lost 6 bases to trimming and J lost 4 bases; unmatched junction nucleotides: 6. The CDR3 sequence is CASSRRQGGETQYF. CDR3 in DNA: TGTGCCAGCAGCCGACGACAGGGGGGAGAGACCCAGTACTTC.

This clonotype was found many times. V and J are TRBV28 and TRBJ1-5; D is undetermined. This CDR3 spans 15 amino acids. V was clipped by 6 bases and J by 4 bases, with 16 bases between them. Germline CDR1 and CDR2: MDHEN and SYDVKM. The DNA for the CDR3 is TGTGCCAGCAGCCCCATGGAGGGCAGGAATCAGCCCCAGCATTTT. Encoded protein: CASSPMEGRNQPQHF. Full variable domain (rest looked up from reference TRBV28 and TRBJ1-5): DVKVTQSSRYLVKRTGEKVFLECVQDMDHENMFWYRQDPGLGLRLIYFSYDVKMKEKGDIPEGYSVSREKKERFSLILESASTNQTSMYLCASSPMEGRNQPQHFGDGTRLSIL.

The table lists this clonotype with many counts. The CDR3 region has the DNA TGTGCCAGCAGGGACAGCGTAACCTACGAGCAGTACTTC. It translates to CASRDSVTYEQYF. The rearrangement links TRBV6-1 to TRBJ2-7, with a tentative D call TRBD1 (6 bases). The CDR3 covers 13 residues. V lost 6 bases and J lost 2, with 11 bases in between. Germline loops: CDR1 MNHNS, CDR2 SASEGT.

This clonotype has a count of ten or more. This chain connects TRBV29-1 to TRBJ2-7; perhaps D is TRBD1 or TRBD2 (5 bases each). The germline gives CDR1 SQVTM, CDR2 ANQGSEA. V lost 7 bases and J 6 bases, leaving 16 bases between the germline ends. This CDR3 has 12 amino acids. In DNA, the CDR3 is TGCAGCGGTGCAAGGGCAGGGACCGAGCAGTACTTC. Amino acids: CSGARAGTEQYF.

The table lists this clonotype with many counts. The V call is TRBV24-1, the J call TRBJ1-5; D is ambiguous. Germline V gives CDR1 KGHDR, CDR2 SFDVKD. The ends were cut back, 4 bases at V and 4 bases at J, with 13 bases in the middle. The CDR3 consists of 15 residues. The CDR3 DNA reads TGTGCCACCAGTGAGAAAGGACGGGGAAATCAGCCCCAGCATTTT. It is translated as CATSEKGRGNQPQHF.

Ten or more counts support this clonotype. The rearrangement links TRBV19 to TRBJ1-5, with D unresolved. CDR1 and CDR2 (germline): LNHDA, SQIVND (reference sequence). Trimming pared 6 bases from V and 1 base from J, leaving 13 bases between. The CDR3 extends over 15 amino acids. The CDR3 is CASRSGGLSNQPQHF. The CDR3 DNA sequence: TGTGCCAGTAGAAGTGGAGGGTTAAGCAATCAGCCCCAGCATTTT. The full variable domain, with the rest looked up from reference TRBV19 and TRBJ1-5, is DGGITQSPKYLFRKEGQNVTLSCEQNLNHDAMYWYRQDPGQGLRLIYYSQIVNDFQKGDIAEGYSVSREKKESFPLTVTSAQKNPTAFYLCASRSGGLSNQPQHFGDGTRLSIL.

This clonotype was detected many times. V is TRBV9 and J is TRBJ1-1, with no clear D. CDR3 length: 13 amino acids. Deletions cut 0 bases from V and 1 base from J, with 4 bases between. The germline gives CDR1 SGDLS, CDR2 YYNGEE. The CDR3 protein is CASSVDGNTEAFF. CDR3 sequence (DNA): TGTGCCAGCAGCGTAGACGGGAACACTGAAGCTTTCTTT.

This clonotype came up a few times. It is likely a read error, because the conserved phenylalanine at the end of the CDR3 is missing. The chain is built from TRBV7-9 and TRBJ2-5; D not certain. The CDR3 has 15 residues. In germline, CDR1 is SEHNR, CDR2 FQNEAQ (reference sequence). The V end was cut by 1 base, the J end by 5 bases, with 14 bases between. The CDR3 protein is CASSLGSWGSETQYL. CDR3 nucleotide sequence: TGTGCCAGCAGCTTAGGAAGTTGGGGATCCGAGACCCAGTACCTC.

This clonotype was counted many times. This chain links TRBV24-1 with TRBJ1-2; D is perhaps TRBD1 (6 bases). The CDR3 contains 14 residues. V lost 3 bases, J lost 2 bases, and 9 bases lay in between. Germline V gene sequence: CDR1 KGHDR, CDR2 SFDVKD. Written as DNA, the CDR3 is TGTGCCACCAGTGATATACAGGGCAACTATGGCTACACCTTC. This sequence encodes CATSDIQGNYGYTF.

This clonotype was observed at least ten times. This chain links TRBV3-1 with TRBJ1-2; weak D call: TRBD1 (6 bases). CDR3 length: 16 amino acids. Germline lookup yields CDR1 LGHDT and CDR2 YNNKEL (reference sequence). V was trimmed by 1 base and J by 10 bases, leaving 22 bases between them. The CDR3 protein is CASSQGRGGRVGVYTF. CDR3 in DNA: TGTGCCAGCAGCCAAGGACGAGGGGGAAGGGTCGGTGTCTACACCTTC. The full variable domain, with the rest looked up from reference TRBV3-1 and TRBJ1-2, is DTAVSQTPKYLVTQMGNDKSIKCEQNLGHDTMYWYKQDSKKFLKIMFSYNNKELIINETVPNRFSPKSPDKAHLNLHINSLELGDSAVYFCASSQGRGGRVGVYTFGSGTRLTVV.

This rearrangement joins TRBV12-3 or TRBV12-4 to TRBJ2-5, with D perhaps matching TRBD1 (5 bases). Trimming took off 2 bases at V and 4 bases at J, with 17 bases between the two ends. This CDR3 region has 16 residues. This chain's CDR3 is CASSLNSGMVGETQYF. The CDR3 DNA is TGTGCCAGCAGTTTAAATTCAGGGATGGTGGGAGAGACCCAGTACTTC.

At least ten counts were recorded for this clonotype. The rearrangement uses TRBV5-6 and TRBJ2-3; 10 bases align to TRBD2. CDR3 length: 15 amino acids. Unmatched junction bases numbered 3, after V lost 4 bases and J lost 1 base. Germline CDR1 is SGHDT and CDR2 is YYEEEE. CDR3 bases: TGTGCCAGCAGCCCAAGCGGGGGGGGCACAGATACGCAGTATTTT. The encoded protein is CASSPSGGGTDTQYF.

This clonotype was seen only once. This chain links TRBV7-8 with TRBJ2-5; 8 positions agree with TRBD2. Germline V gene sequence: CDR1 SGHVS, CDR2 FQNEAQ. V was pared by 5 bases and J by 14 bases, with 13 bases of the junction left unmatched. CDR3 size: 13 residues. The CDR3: CASSTSVRGGSYF. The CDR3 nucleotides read TGTGCCAGCAGCACCTCGGTCCGGGGGGGAAGTTACTTC.

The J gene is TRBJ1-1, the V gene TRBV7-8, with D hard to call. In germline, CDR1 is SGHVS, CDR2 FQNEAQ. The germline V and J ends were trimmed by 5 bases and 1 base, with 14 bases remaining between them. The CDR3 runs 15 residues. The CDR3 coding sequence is TGTGCCAGCAGCCTAACTGAACTGTGGAACACTGAAGCTTTCTTT. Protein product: CASSLTELWNTEAFF.

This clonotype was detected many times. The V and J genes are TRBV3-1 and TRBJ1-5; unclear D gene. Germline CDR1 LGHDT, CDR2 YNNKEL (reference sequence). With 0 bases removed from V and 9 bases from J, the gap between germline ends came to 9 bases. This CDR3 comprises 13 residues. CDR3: CASSQDSTWPQHF. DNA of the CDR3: TGTGCCAGCAGCCAAGATTCTACGTGGCCCCAGCATTTT.

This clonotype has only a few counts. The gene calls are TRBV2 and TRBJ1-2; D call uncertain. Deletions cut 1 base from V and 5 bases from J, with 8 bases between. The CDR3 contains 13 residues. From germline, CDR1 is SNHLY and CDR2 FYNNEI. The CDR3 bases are TGTGCCAGCAGTGAAGACCCTTATTATGGCTACACCTTC. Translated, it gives CASSEDPYYGYTF.

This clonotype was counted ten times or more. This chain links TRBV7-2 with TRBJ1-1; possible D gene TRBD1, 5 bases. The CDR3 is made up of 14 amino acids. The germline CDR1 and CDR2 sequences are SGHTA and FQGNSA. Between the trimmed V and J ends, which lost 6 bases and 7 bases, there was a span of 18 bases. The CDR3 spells CASSPPGDQGEAFF. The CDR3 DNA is TGTGCCAGCAGTCCGCCGGGGGACCAGGGTGAAGCTTTCTTT.

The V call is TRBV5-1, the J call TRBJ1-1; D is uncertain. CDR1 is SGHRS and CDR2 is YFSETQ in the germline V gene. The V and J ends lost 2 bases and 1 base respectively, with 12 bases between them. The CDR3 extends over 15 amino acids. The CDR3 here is CASSLLSGKNTEAFF. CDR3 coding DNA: TGCGCCAGCAGCTTACTGTCTGGGAAGAACACTGAAGCTTTCTTT.